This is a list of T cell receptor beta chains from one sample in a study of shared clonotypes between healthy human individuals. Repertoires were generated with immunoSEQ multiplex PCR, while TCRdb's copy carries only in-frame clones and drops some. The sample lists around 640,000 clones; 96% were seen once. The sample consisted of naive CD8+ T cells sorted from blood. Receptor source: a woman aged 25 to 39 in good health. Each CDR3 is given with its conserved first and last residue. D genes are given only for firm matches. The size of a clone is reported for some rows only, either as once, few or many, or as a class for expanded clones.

CASSLPAPVPNEQYF	TGTGCCAGCAGTTTACCAGCGCCGGTGCCCAACGAGCAGTACTTC	-	TRBV28	TRBJ2-7	-
CASSSDINEQFF	TGTGCCAGCAGTTCAGACATCAATGAGCAGTTCTTC	-	TRBV5-4	TRBJ2-1	-
CASSLSGQGRGEQFF	TGTGCCAGCAGCTTATCGGGGCAGGGACGTGGCGAGCAGTTCTTC	once	TRBV11-2	TRBJ2-1	-
CASRTYNEQFF	TGTGCCAGCAGAACGTACAATGAGCAGTTCTTC	-	TRBV6-5	TRBJ2-1	-
CASSLGASGRSEQFF	TGTGCCAGCAGCTTAGGTGCTAGCGGGAGGTCTGAGCAGTTCTTC	-	TRBV11-2	TRBJ2-1	TRBD2
CASSPWTGAYGYTF	TGTGCCAGCAGCCCATGGACAGGAGCCTATGGCTACACCTTC	once	TRBV9	TRBJ1-2	TRBD1
CASSLQTGLKTQYF	TGTGCCAGCAGTTTACAGACAGGGTTAAAGACCCAGTACTTC	-	TRBV27	TRBJ2-5	TRBD1
CASSLDRNTGELFF	TGTGCCAGCAGCTTAGACAGAAACACCGGGGAGCTGTTTTTT	-	TRBV13	TRBJ2-2	-
CASSPIAGGNTGELFF	TGTGCCAGCAGCCCTATAGCGGGAGGGAACACCGGGGAGCTGTTTTTT	-	TRBV7-7	TRBJ2-2	TRBD2
CASRLPGQYTDTQYF	TGTGCCAGCAGGTTACCGGGACAGTACACAGATACGCAGTATTTT	-	TRBV7-2	TRBJ2-3	TRBD1
CASSSGTDYEQYF	TGTGCCAGTTCCTCCGGGACAGATTACGAGCAGTACTTC	-	TRBV28	TRBJ2-7	TRBD1
CASSFPVPGHRDAADTQYF	TGTGCCAGCAGCTTTCCTGTCCCAGGACACAGGGACGCAGCAGATACGCAGTATTTT	-	TRBV7-8	TRBJ2-3	-
CASSRFGGSTEAFF	TGTGCCAGTAGTCGGTTTGGGGGTAGCACTGAAGCTTTCTTT	-	TRBV19	TRBJ1-1	-
CASSIAAGPYNEQFF	TGTGCCAGTAGTATAGCTGCGGGACCCTACAATGAGCAGTTCTTC	-	TRBV19	TRBJ2-1	-